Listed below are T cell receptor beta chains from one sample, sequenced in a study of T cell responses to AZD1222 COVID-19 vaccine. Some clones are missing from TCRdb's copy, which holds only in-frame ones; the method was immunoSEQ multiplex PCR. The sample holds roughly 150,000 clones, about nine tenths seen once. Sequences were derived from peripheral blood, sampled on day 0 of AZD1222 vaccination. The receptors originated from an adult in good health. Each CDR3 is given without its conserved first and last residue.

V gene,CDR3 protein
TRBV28,ASSPQDSNSPLH
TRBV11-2,ASSLSTSGRDFRKTQY
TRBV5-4,ASSQDRAAVNSPLH
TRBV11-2,ASSTGTPGGYT
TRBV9,ASSPTGTRYEQY
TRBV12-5,ASGLRGNYGYT
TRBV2,ASVGGSGSPLH
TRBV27,ASSPSFIRTSGDRQNIQY
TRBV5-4,ASRFTPSGNTIY
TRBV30,AWRGTSGRTGEQY
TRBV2,ASSGVTGKGGYINQPQH
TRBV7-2,ASSVRDRSPGTEAF
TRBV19,ASSISGQGNQPQH
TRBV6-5,ASSLGTGELNIQY
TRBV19,ASSMGGRAYLETQY
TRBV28,ASRRLWLTSREQY
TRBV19,ASTNYPKNIQY
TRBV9,ASSLGVANNEQF
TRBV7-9,ASSMGQGAETQY
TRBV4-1,ASSQVDLGISGNTIY
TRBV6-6,ASRYQGARETQY
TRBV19,ASSMGGLNTEAF
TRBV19,ASSVGAYGYT